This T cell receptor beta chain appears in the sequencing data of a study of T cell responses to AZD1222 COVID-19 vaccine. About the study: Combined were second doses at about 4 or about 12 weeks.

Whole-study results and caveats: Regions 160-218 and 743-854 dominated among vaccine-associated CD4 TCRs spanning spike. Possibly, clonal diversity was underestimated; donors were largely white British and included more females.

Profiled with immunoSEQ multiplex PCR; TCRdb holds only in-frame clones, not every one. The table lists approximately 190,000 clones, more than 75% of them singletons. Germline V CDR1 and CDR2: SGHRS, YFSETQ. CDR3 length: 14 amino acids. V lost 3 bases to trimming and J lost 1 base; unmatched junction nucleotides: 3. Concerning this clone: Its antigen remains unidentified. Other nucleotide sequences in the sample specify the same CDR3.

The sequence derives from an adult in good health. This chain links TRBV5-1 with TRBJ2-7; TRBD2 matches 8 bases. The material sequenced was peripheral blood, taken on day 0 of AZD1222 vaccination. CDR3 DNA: TGCGCCAGCAGCTCCGCGGGGGGTTCCTACGAGCAGTACTTC. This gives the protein CASSSAGGSYEQYF.